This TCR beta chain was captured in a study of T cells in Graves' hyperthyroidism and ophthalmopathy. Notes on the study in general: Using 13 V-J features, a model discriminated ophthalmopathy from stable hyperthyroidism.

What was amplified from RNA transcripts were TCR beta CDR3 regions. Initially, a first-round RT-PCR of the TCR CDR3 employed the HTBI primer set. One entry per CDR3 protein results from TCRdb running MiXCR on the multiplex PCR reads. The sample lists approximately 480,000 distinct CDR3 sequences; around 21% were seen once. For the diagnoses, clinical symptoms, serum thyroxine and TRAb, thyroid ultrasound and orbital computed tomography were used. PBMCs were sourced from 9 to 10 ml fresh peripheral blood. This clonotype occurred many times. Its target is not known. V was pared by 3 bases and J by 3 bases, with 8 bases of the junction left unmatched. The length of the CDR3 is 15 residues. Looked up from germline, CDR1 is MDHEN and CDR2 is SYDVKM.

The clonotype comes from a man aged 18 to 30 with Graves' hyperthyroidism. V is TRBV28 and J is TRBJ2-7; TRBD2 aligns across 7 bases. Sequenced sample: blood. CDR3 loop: CASSLPGEGGYEQYF. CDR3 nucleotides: TGTGCCAGCAGTTTGCCTGGGGAGGGCGGCTACGAGCAGTACTTC.